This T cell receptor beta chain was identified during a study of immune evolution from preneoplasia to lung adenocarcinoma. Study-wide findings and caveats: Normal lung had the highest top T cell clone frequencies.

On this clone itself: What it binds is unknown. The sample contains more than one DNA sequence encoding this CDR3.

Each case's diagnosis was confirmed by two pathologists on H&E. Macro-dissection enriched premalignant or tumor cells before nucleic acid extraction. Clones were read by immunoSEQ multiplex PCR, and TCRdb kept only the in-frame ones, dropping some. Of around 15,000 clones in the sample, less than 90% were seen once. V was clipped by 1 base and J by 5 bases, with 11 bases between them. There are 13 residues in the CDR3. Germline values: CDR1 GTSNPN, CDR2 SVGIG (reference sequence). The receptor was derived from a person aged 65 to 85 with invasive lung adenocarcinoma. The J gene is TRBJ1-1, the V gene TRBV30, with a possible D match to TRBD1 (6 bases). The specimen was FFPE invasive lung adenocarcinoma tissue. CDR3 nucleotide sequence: TGTGCCTGGAGTGCAGACAGGCGTACTGAAGCTTTCTTT. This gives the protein CAWSADRRTEAFF.